A selection of T cell receptor beta chains follows, all from one sample in a study of identical twins. TCRdb passed the 5' RACE reads through MiXCR, listing each CDR3 protein once. The profile shows about 890,000 distinct CDR3 sequences, 12% of them singletons. The same specimen was also included in a second study, on yellow fever vaccine responses in identical twins.

The specimen sequenced was PBMCs. All receptors derive from a woman in her late teens or twenties in good health. Both conserved end residues are part of each CDR3. The D gene is left open where the match is weak. Size values are once, few and many counts, or a class for expanded clones, and some rows have none.

15 NA TRBJ2-3 many TRBV5-1 CASSLDGKATDTQYF TGCGCCAGCAGCTTGGACGGGAAGGCCACAGATACGCAGTATTTT
14 NA TRBJ2-7 few TRBV20-1 CSARDPYGPYEQYF TGCAGTGCTAGGGACCCCTACGGACCCTACGAGCAGTACTTC
16 NA TRBJ2-7 NA TRBV7-8 CASSLEFGFRSYEQYF TGTGCCAGCAGCTTGGAGTTTGGGTTTAGGTCTTACGAGCAGTACTTC
13 TRBD1 TRBJ1-2 NA TRBV12-3/TRBV12-4 CASRSTGENGYTF TGTGCCAGCAGGTCGACAGGGGAAAATGGCTACACCTTC
16 TRBD2 TRBJ2-5 NA TRBV27 CATKTGTSGVGGTQYF TGTGCCACCAAGACCGGGACTAGCGGGGTTGGGGGGACCCAGTACTTC
12 NA TRBJ2-1 few TRBV24-1 CATSEHTGAQFF TGTGCCACCAGTGAACACACCGGGGCGCAGTTCTTC
15 TRBD2 TRBJ2-7 few TRBV12-3/TRBV12-4 CASAKRTGGVYEQYF TGTGCCAGCGCTAAAAGGACGGGAGGGGTCTACGAGCAGTACTTC
12 NA TRBJ1-2 NA TRBV5-6 CASSLSDAGYTF TGTGCCAGCAGCTTGTCGGACGCGGGCTACACCTTC
16 TRBD2 TRBJ2-1 few TRBV20-1 CSAPSSGVLSYNEQFF TGCAGTGCCCCTTCTAGCGGGGTGCTCTCCTACAATGAGCAGTTCTTC
16 NA TRBJ2-5 few TRBV6-1 CASSDEGGDTQETQYF TGTGCCAGCAGTGATGAGGGTGGGGATACCCAAGAGACCCAGTACTTC
13 NA TRBJ2-5 few TRBV6-6 CASRKDGPGTQYF TGTGCCAGCAGGAAGGACGGGCCCGGGACCCAGTACTTC
11 NA TRBJ1-5 NA TRBV7-6 CASSLYQPQHF TGTGCCAGCAGCTTATATCAGCCCCAGCATTTT
16 NA TRBJ2-2 NA TRBV9 CASSAGGGRVTGELFF TGTGCCAGCAGCGCCGGAGGGGGGAGGGTCACCGGGGAGCTGTTTTTT
14 NA TRBJ2-5 few TRBV7-6 CASSLWTAMETQYF TGTGCCAGCAGCTTATGGACAGCCATGGAGACCCAGTACTTC
14 TRBD1 TRBJ1-1 few TRBV28 CASDPRDSNTEAFF TGTGCCAGCGATCCCCGGGACAGTAACACTGAAGCTTTCTTT
16 TRBD2 TRBJ2-7 NA TRBV4-1 CASSLTGLAETYEQYF TGCGCCAGCAGCCTAACGGGACTAGCGGAAACCTACGAGCAGTACTTC
17 NA TRBJ2-1 few TRBV5-1 CASSLRVGLPDYNEQFF TGCGCCAGCAGCTTGAGGGTAGGCCTACCGGATTACAATGAGCAGTTCTTC
16 TRBD1 TRBJ2-5 few TRBV7-3 CASSLIPDRDQETQYF TGTGCCAGCAGCTTAATCCCCGACAGGGATCAAGAGACCCAGTACTTC
14 NA TRBJ2-5 few TRBV5-1 CASRPGGPQETQYF TGCGCCAGCAGACCGGGGGGCCCCCAAGAGACCCAGTACTTC
15 NA TRBJ2-3 NA TRBV2 CASSDESGGLDTQYF TGTGCCAGCAGTGACGAAAGTGGAGGTCTAGATACGCAGTATTTT
17 NA TRBJ2-3 NA TRBV29-1 CSVLGGGAPRYTDTQYF TGCAGCGTCTTGGGCGGGGGCGCCCCCCGGTACACAGATACGCAGTATTTT
17 NA TRBJ2-3 few TRBV7-2 CASTLFFNPGSTDTQYF TGTGCCAGCACCCTCTTCTTCAATCCTGGGAGCACAGATACGCAGTATTTT
14 NA TRBJ2-1 NA TRBV7-8 CASRTWERDNEQFF TGTGCCAGCAGGACTTGGGAAAGAGACAATGAGCAGTTCTTC
13 NA TRBJ2-7 few TRBV24-1 CATSDLGGYEQYF TGTGCCACCAGTGATTTGGGCGGATACGAGCAGTACTTC
16 NA TRBJ1-4 few TRBV5-1 CASSLGMETTNEKLFF TGCGCCAGCAGCTTGGGGATGGAGACAACTAATGAAAAACTGTTTTTT
17 TRBD2 TRBJ2-3 NA TRBV4-2 CASSSGLAGGPGDTQYF TGTGCCAGCAGCTCAGGACTAGCGGGGGGGCCTGGAGATACGCAGTATTTT
13 TRBD1 TRBJ2-5 many TRBV10-2 CASSGQGRETQYF TGCGCCAGCAGTGGACAGGGGCGAGAGACCCAGTACTTC
18 TRBD1 TRBJ1-5 NA TRBV19 CASTRGTGATNSNQPQHF TGTGCCAGTACCAGAGGGACAGGGGCCACTAATAGCAATCAGCCCCAGCATTTT
14 NA TRBJ1-2 many TRBV20-1 CSARQGLSGNGYTF TGCAGTGCTCGTCAGGGATTATCGGGGAATGGCTACACCTTC
13 TRBD1 TRBJ1-1 many TRBV12-3/TRBV12-4 CASTRTGGTEAFF TGTGCCAGCACCAGAACAGGGGGCACTGAAGCTTTCTTT
16 NA TRBJ2-7 many TRBV3-1 CASSQNQAYSSYEQYF TGTGCCAGCAGCCAGAACCAGGCTTATAGCTCCTACGAGCAGTACTTC
14 TRBD2 TRBJ2-7 few TRBV7-9 CASSQSGTQDEQYF TGTGCCAGCAGCCAAAGCGGGACCCAAGACGAGCAGTACTTC
14 TRBD2 TRBJ2-5 NA TRBV20-1 CSATSGRAKETQYF TGCAGTGCCACAAGCGGGAGGGCCAAAGAGACCCAGTACTTC
21 TRBD2 TRBJ2-3 NA TRBV6-2/TRBV6-3 CASSPLILGLAGGTSTDTQYF TGTGCCAGCAGTCCCCTCATCCTCGGACTAGCGGGGGGCACTAGCACAGATACGCAGTATTTT
15 NA TRBJ1-2 few TRBV14 CASSQDGGAIYGYTF TGTGCCAGCAGCCAAGATGGGGGGGCCATCTATGGCTACACCTTC
15 NA TRBJ2-3 few TRBV3-1 CASSQDRILALTQYF TGTGCCAGCAGCCAAGACAGAATCCTGGCTTTGACGCAGTATTTT
15 TRBD2 TRBJ2-3 few TRBV20-1 CSATTLAGVTDTQYF TGCAGTGCTACCACACTAGCGGGAGTCACAGATACGCAGTATTTT
13 TRBD1 TRBJ1-2 few TRBV3-1 CASSRGTGNGYTF TGTGCCAGCAGCCGAGGGACAGGGAATGGCTACACCTTC
15 NA TRBJ2-2 few TRBV4-1 CASSQAPYSSGELFF TGCGCCAGCAGCCAAGCCCCCTACTCCTCCGGGGAGCTGTTTTTT
16 NA TRBJ2-1 many TRBV7-9 CASSPPRGSSYNEQFF TGTGCCAGCAGCCCCCCGAGGGGAAGCTCCTACAATGAGCAGTTCTTC
14 NA TRBJ2-7 few TRBV13 CASSLAGHFYEQYF TGTGCCAGCAGCTTAGCGGGACATTTCTACGAGCAGTACTTC
17 NA TRBJ2-3 few TRBV11-2 CASSFNRGGSGTDTQYF TGTGCCAGCAGCTTCAACAGGGGGGGGAGCGGCACAGATACGCAGTATTTT
14 TRBD2 TRBJ2-3 NA TRBV12-3/TRBV12-4 CASGRGGRQDTQYF TGTGCCAGCGGTCGGGGGGGGAGGCAAGATACGCAGTATTTT
17 TRBD1 TRBJ2-4 NA TRBV11-2 CASSFGTGSGTKNIQYF TGTGCCAGCAGCTTTGGGACAGGGTCGGGGACCAAAAACATTCAGTACTTC
16 NA TRBJ2-1 NA TRBV4-1 CASRGVGTGDKTEQFF TGCGCCAGCAGGGGCGTAGGGACTGGGGACAAGACTGAGCAGTTCTTC
15 NA TRBJ2-3 few TRBV7-9 CASSLRGWSTDTQYF TGTGCCAGCAGCCTTCGCGGCTGGAGCACAGATACGCAGTATTTT
11 NA TRBJ1-2 NA TRBV10-3 CANWAAYGYTF TGTGCCAATTGGGCAGCCTATGGCTACACCTTC
14 TRBD1 TRBJ2-3 many TRBV10-3 CAISGQGDTDTQYF TGTGCCATCAGTGGACAGGGAGACACAGATACGCAGTATTTT
16 TRBD2 TRBJ2-1 few TRBV10-3 CAISEGGGISYNEQFF TGTGCCATCAGTGAGGGCGGGGGGATCTCCTACAATGAGCAGTTCTTC
17 NA TRBJ2-1 few TRBV7-3 CASSSGVGLALTNEQFF TGTGCCAGCAGCTCAGGGGTCGGACTGGCTTTAACAAATGAGCAGTTCTTC
13 NA TRBJ2-1 NA TRBV12-3/TRBV12-4 CASSFWGFDEQFF TGTGCCAGCAGTTTCTGGGGATTCGATGAGCAGTTCTTC
14 NA TRBJ1-1 NA TRBV12-5 CASGPRTQWTEAFF TGTGCTAGTGGTCCCCGGACCCAGTGGACTGAAGCTTTCTTT
20 TRBD2 TRBJ2-1 few TRBV5-1 CASSLVGSGTSGREMNEQFF TGCGCCAGCAGCTTGGTTGGGTCCGGGACTAGCGGGAGAGAAATGAATGAGCAGTTCTTC
12 NA TRBJ1-5 NA TRBV6-1 CASMGEARPQHF TGTGCCAGCATGGGGGAGGCACGGCCCCAGCATTTT
16 NA TRBJ2-4 NA TRBV6-5 CASSYRTQGGKNIQYF TGTGCCAGCAGTTACCGAACCCAGGGAGGCAAAAACATTCAGTACTTC
12 TRBD2 TRBJ2-5 NA TRBV20-1 CSGSEGGETQYF TGCAGTGGAAGCGAGGGAGGGGAGACCCAGTACTTC
13 NA TRBJ2-2 few TRBV10-1 CASSVSRFGELFF TGCGCCAGCAGTGTGTCGAGGTTTGGGGAGCTGTTTTTT
16 TRBD2 TRBJ2-2 NA TRBV20-1 CSARASGRIGTGELFF TGCAGTGCTAGAGCTAGCGGGAGGATCGGCACCGGGGAGCTGTTTTTT
13 NA TRBJ2-5 NA TRBV12-3/TRBV12-4 CASRISRLETQYF TGTGCCAGCAGGATCAGTAGGTTGGAGACCCAGTACTTC